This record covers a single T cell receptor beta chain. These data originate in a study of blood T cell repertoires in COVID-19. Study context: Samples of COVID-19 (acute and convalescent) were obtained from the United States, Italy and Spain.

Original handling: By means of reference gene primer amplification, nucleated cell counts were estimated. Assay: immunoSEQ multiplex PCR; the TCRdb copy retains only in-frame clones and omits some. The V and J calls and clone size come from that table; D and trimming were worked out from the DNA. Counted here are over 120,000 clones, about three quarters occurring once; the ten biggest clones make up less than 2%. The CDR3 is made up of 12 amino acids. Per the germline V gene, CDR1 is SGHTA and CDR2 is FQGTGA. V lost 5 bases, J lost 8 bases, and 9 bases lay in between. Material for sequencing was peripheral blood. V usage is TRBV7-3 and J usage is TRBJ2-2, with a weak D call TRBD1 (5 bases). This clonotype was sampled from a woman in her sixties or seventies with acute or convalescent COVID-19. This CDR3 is CASSQGLGELFF. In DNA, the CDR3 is TGTGCCAGCAGCCAGGGTTTAGGGGAGCTGTTTTTT.